This TCR beta chain came from a study of glioma-infiltrating T cells after dendritic cell vaccination. Primers: 60 V beta forward and 13 J beta reverse. Produced via immunoSEQ multiplex PCR; TCRdb's table is partial and in-frame only. The table includes 50,000 to 60,000 clones, approximately 83% detected once. V dropped 2 bases and J dropped 5 bases, with 12 bases sitting between them. The CDR3 length is 14 residues. Looked up from germline, CDR1 is WSHSY and CDR2 is SAAADI. Time point indicated: after dendritic cell vaccination, including at tumor progression/relapse. None of the glioblastoma patients had an isocitrate dehydrogenase mutation.

This chain connects TRBV10-2 to TRBJ1-1; weak D call: TRBD1 (6 bases). The TCR originated in a human donor with glioblastoma. Sequenced here: blood, sampled after dendritic cell vaccination. DNA for the CDR3: TGCGCCAGCAGTGAGGTCGGGGGGCTAACTGAAGCTTTCTTT. Its translation is CASSEVGGLTEAFF.